This is a list of T cell receptor beta chains from one sample in a study of blood T cell repertoires in COVID-19. Generated by immunoSEQ multiplex PCR, the TCRdb table keeps only in-frame clones and is missing some. The profile shows roughly 71,000 clones, 86% of them singletons. Material: peripheral blood. The receptor source for this set is a man younger than 45 with acute or convalescent COVID-19. CDR3s include the opening cysteine and the closing phenylalanine or tryptophan. Each record gives: CDR3 protein, CDR3 DNA, V gene, J gene, clone size, D gene. The D gene is left open where the match is weak. Rows may omit the clone size; those that give it use once, few, many or a size class.

CASSAPTSGRDHEQYF,TGTGCCAGCAGCGCCCCTACTAGCGGGAGGGACCACGAGCAGTACTTC,TRBV9,TRBJ2-7,NA,TRBD2
CSASVQKGGTEAFF,TGCAGTGCTAGTGTCCAAAAGGGGGGGACTGAAGCTTTCTTT,TRBV20-1,TRBJ1-1,NA,NA
CASSRLRNTGELFF,TGTGCCAGCAGCCGCCTCAGAAACACCGGGGAGCTGTTTTTT,TRBV11-2,TRBJ2-2,once,NA
CASSPTGQGFAETQYF,TGTGCCAGCAGCCCCACCGGACAGGGCTTTGCGGAGACCCAGTACTTC,TRBV9,TRBJ2-5,NA,TRBD1
CASRQPTGSYNEQFF,TGCGCCAGCAGGCAACCGACAGGGTCCTACAATGAGCAGTTCTTC,TRBV4-1,TRBJ2-1,many,TRBD1
CASSQTLAGRYYNEQFF,TGTGCCAGTTCTCAGACGCTAGCGGGAAGGTATTACAATGAGCAGTTCTTC,TRBV19,TRBJ2-1,NA,TRBD2
CASSFPPGSDPDTQYF,TGCGCCAGCAGCTTTCCCCCCGGGAGTGATCCAGATACGCAGTATTTT,TRBV5-1,TRBJ2-3,NA,NA
CASSWTSGPSPYF,TGTGCCAGCAGCTGGACTAGCGGACCCTCCCCGTACTTC,TRBV6-5,TRBJ2-5,NA,TRBD2
CSAGEIGNQPQHF,TGCAGCGCGGGGGAGATCGGCAATCAGCCCCAGCATTTT,TRBV29-1,TRBJ1-5,NA,NA
CASSPGGSNEKLFF,TGTGCCAGCAGTCCCGGGGGAAGCAATGAAAAACTGTTTTTT,TRBV25-1,TRBJ1-4,NA,NA
CASSLGLQETQYF,TGTGCCAGCAGCTTGGGACTGCAAGAGACCCAGTACTTC,TRBV5-6,TRBJ2-5,NA,NA
CASSQARGWETQYF,TGTGCCAGCAGCCAGGCCAGGGGTTGGGAGACCCAGTACTTC,TRBV14,TRBJ2-5,NA,NA
CASSPDTQETQYF,TGTGCCAGCAGTCCCGACACCCAAGAGACCCAGTACTTC,TRBV6-5,TRBJ2-5,NA,NA
CASSLTGVFDQPQHF,TGTGCCAGCAGTTTAACGGGGGTTTTCGATCAGCCCCAGCATTTT,TRBV27,TRBJ1-5,NA,NA
CASSSRRTGGYYGYTF,TGTGCCAGCAGCTCCCGCCGCACGGGGGGGTACTATGGCTACACCTTC,TRBV11-1,TRBJ1-2,NA,NA
CASSLNRGEGSPLHF,TGCGCCAGCAGCTTAAACAGGGGAGAGGGTTCACCCCTCCACTTT,TRBV5-1,TRBJ1-6,NA,TRBD1
CASRRTGEDGYTF,TGTGCAAGTCGCCGGACAGGGGAGGATGGCTACACCTTC,TRBV12-2,TRBJ1-2,NA,NA
CASSYTGIRTEKLFF,TGTGCCAGCAGCTACACAGGGATTAGAACCGAAAAACTGTTTTTT,TRBV7-9,TRBJ1-4,NA,NA
CSVSGTRQETQYF,TGCAGCGTCTCCGGGACTAGGCAAGAGACCCAGTACTTC,TRBV29-1,TRBJ2-5,NA,TRBD2
CASGLVVEQFF,TGTGCCAGCGGTTTAGTAGTTGAGCAGTTCTTC,TRBV12-3/TRBV12-4,TRBJ2-1,NA,NA
CASSVEAGGSGDTQYF,TGTGCCAGCAGTGTGGAAGCGGGGGGATCAGGAGATACGCAGTATTTT,TRBV2,TRBJ2-3,NA,TRBD2
CASSWAEETQYF,TGTGCCAGCTCGTGGGCCGAAGAGACCCAGTACTTC,TRBV18,TRBJ2-5,NA,NA
CASSDRESRKLFF,TGTGCCAGCTCTGACAGGGAGTCCCGAAAACTGTTTTTT,TRBV6-5,TRBJ1-4,NA,TRBD1
CASSVDRRNSPLHF,TGTGCCAGCAGCGTAGACAGAAGAAATTCACCCCTCCACTTT,TRBV9,TRBJ1-6,once,NA
CASSRGNSPLHF,TGTGCCAGCAGTCGGGGTAATTCACCCCTCCACTTT,TRBV12-3/TRBV12-4,TRBJ1-6,once,NA
CASSPTGDTQYF,TGTGCCAGTAGTCCGACAGGAGATACGCAGTATTTT,TRBV19,TRBJ2-3,NA,NA
CASRKQGAETQYF,TGTGCCAGCAGGAAACAGGGGGCCGAGACCCAGTACTTC,TRBV27,TRBJ2-5,NA,TRBD1
CASSSGRDSLYNEQFF,TGTGCCAGCAGCTCAGGACGGGACTCCCTTTACAATGAGCAGTTCTTC,TRBV5-5,TRBJ2-1,NA,NA
CASSFGPIGNTIYF,TGTGCCAGCAGCTTTGGGCCTATTGGGAACACCATATATTTT,TRBV11-2,TRBJ1-3,NA,NA
CASSSPGTSGYEQYF,TGTGCCAGTAGTTCTCCCGGGACTAGCGGCTACGAGCAGTACTTC,TRBV19,TRBJ2-7,NA,TRBD2
CASSVGSANEKLFF,TGTGCCAGCAGCGTAGGTTCCGCTAATGAAAAACTGTTTTTT,TRBV9,TRBJ1-4,NA,NA
CAWSVSGTGEGEQFF,TGTGCCTGGAGTGTCTCCGGGACAGGGGAGGGTGAGCAGTTCTTC,TRBV30,TRBJ2-1,NA,TRBD1
CASSLEAGTDTQYF,TGCGCCAGCAGCTTGGAGGCAGGGACAGATACGCAGTATTTT,TRBV5-1,TRBJ2-3,NA,NA
CASSYYRDRANEKLFF,TGTGCCAGCAGTTACTATCGGGACAGGGCTAATGAAAAACTGTTTTTT,TRBV6-5,TRBJ1-4,once,TRBD1
CASSQDGGGNEQFF,TGTGCCAGCAGCCAAGATGGGGGAGGTAATGAGCAGTTCTTC,TRBV3-1/TRBV3-2,TRBJ2-1,NA,NA
CASRLTSGSGETQYF,TGTGCCAGCCGTCTTACTAGCGGGAGCGGGGAGACCCAGTACTTC,TRBV3-1/TRBV3-2,TRBJ2-5,NA,TRBD2
CASSLNVDEQFF,TGCGCCAGCAGCTTGAATGTAGATGAGCAGTTCTTC,TRBV5-1,TRBJ2-1,NA,NA
CASSQGTSTDTQYF,TGTGCCAGCAGCCAGGGGACTAGCACAGATACGCAGTATTTT,TRBV3-1/TRBV3-2,TRBJ2-3,NA,NA
CASSRNRVGSYNEQFF,TGTGCCAGCAGCAGGAACAGAGTCGGATCCTACAATGAGCAGTTCTTC,TRBV21-1,TRBJ2-1,NA,NA
CASSQDFWGGETQYF,TGTGCCAGCAGCCAAGATTTTTGGGGAGGAGAGACCCAGTACTTC,TRBV4-2,TRBJ2-5,NA,NA
CASSKMRTGGNTEAFF,TGTGCCAGCAGCAAAATGAGGACAGGCGGGAACACTGAAGCTTTCTTT,TRBV21-1,TRBJ1-1,NA,NA
CAWSVGGSGNTIYF,TGTGCCTGGAGTGTGGGAGGGTCTGGAAACACCATATATTTT,TRBV30,TRBJ1-3,NA,NA
CASRDSAGGCGDTQYF,TGTGCCAGCAGAGACTCAGCGGGAGGATGTGGAGATACGCAGTATTTT,TRBV27,TRBJ2-3,NA,TRBD2
CASSQDIGAGGSTDTQYF,TGTGCCAGCAGCCAAGATATTGGCGCGGGGGGATCCACAGATACGCAGTATTTT,TRBV3-1/TRBV3-2,TRBJ2-3,NA,TRBD2
CASVGLAGVRYNEQFF,TGTGCCAGCGTCGGACTAGCGGGAGTTCGGTACAATGAGCAGTTCTTC,TRBV2,TRBJ2-1,few,TRBD2
CASRGTGTKGSYNEQFF,TGTGCCAGCAGGGGAACAGGGACTAAAGGCTCCTACAATGAGCAGTTCTTC,TRBV2,TRBJ2-1,NA,NA
CASSGQGTSNTGELFF,TGTGCCAGCAGTGGACAGGGGACTTCGAACACCGGGGAGCTGTTTTTT,TRBV6-6,TRBJ2-2,NA,TRBD1
CASSEGSHQPQHF,TGTGCCAGCAGTGAGGGCAGCCATCAGCCCCAGCATTTT,TRBV6-4,TRBJ1-5,once,NA
CASSADNYRGGYGYTF,TGTGCCAGCAGTGCTGATAACTACAGGGGCGGCTATGGCTACACCTTC,TRBV6-1,TRBJ1-2,NA,TRBD1
CASSVNAGRNIQYF,TGTGCCAGCAGCGTAAACGCAGGGAGGAACATTCAGTACTTC,TRBV9,TRBJ2-4,once,NA
CASSLDWATVAHGYTF,TGTGCCAGCAGCTTAGATTGGGCGACAGTTGCTCATGGCTACACCTTC,TRBV11-2,TRBJ1-2,NA,NA